A selection of T cell receptor beta chains follows, all from one sample in a study of T cell responses to AZD1222 COVID-19 vaccine. Profiled with immunoSEQ multiplex PCR; TCRdb holds only in-frame clones, not every one. The sample yields about 120,000 clones, roughly 85% seen once. This specimen consisted of peripheral blood, obtained on day 0 of AZD1222 vaccination. The receptors come from an adult in good health. Each CDR3 is given with its conserved first and last residue. The D gene is left open where the match is weak. Not all rows give a size; the values are once, few, many and, for expanded clones, a class.

TRBJ1-4 | . | . | TRBV24-1 | TGTGCCACCAGTGACCCCCGGCGGGGAGAAAAACTGTTTTTT | CATSDPRRGEKLFF
TRBJ1-5 | once | . | TRBV19 | TGTGCCAGTACCCCGGGGAGAGGGGAAAGGTCTCAGCCCCAGCATTTT | CASTPGRGERSQPQHF
TRBJ2-1 | . | . | TRBV5-3 | TGTGCCAGAAGCTCGGGACCGGGCGGGTACAATGAGCAGTTCTTC | CARSSGPGGYNEQFF
TRBJ2-1 | . | TRBD2 | TRBV11-3 | TGTGCCAGCAGTCTTTTTGGGCTAGCGGACAATGAGCAGTTCTTC | CASSLFGLADNEQFF
TRBJ1-2 | . | . | TRBV24-1 | TGTGCCACCAGTGATTCAGACAGGAGGGGCGGCTATGGCTACACCTTC | CATSDSDRRGGYGYTF
TRBJ2-7 | few | . | TRBV20-1 | TGTAGAGAGGGCTACGAGCAGTACTTC | CREGYEQYF
TRBJ1-5 | few | . | TRBV4-2 | TGTGCCAGCAGCCAAACGGGAGGGGAGAACAATCAGCCCCAGCATTTT | CASSQTGGENNQPQHF
TRBJ1-1 | . | . | TRBV25-1 | TGTGCCAGCAGTCGCAGGACGGGCACTGAAGCTTTCTTT | CASSRRTGTEAFF
TRBJ2-3 | . | TRBD2 | TRBV19 | TGTGCCAGTAGTACCTCCAGCGGGGAGGTCACAGATACGCAGTATTTT | CASSTSSGEVTDTQYF
TRBJ1-6 | . | TRBD1 | TRBV2 | TGTGCCAGCAGGAAGGACAGGGCGGCATACTCACCCCTCCACTTT | CASRKDRAAYSPLHF
TRBJ1-6 | once | TRBD1 | TRBV6-5 | TGTGCCAGCAGTTACTCGGGGACAGCAAATTCACCCCTCCACTTT | CASSYSGTANSPLHF
TRBJ1-1 | . | TRBD1 | TRBV18 | TGTGCCAGCTCACCGACAGGGACCGCTGAAGCTTTCTTT | CASSPTGTAEAFF
TRBJ2-7 | . | TRBD1 | TRBV28 | TGTGCCAGCGGAACAGGGGGCAGTACGGACGAGCAGTACTTC | CASGTGGSTDEQYF
TRBJ1-2 | . | . | TRBV19 | TGTGCCAGTACCCAGGTCTATGGCTACACCTTC | CASTQVYGYTF
TRBJ1-5 | . | . | TRBV18 | TGTGCCAGCTCACCCACCCAGGTGGACGGGCCCCAGCATTTT | CASSPTQVDGPQHF
TRBJ1-4 | . | TRBD1 | TRBV18 | TGTGCCAGCTCACCAGGCGCAGGGGGCGTTACGACTAATGAAAAACTGTTTTTT | CASSPGAGGVTTNEKLFF
TRBJ2-3 | . | TRBD2 | TRBV12-3/TRBV12-4 | TGTGCCAGCAGTTTGGGGGGGGATACGCAGTATTTT | CASSLGGDTQYF
TRBJ2-3 | . | TRBD2 | TRBV11-3 | TGTGCCAGCAGCTTAGGCACTAGCGGGAGGACAGATACGCAGTATTTT | CASSLGTSGRTDTQYF
TRBJ2-4 | . | . | TRBV19 | TGTGCCAGTAGTATAGCTACAGGTCTACTAGCCAAAAACATTCAGTACTTC | CASSIATGLLAKNIQYF
TRBJ1-5 | . | TRBD1 | TRBV3-1/TRBV3-2 | TGTGCCAGCAGCCAAGCCGGGACAGGGCTAAATCAGCCCCAGCATTTT | CASSQAGTGLNQPQHF
TRBJ1-5 | few | . | TRBV6-1 | TGTGCCAGCAGTGAAGGGAGGGGGGGCAATCAGCCCCAGCATTTT | CASSEGRGGNQPQHF
TRBJ1-1 | . | TRBD1 | TRBV6-2/TRBV6-3 | TGTGCCAGCAGCTCCATCGACAGGGGGCCTGGCCAGAGAACTGAAGCTTTCTTT | CASSSIDRGPGQRTEAFF
TRBJ1-1 | . | . | TRBV12-3/TRBV12-4 | TGTGCCAGCCGGGGGCAGGCCAACACTGAAGCTTTCTTT | CASRGQANTEAFF
TRBJ2-7 | . | . | TRBV5-5 | TGTGCCAGCAGCTTAGCGTACGAGCAGTACTTC | CASSLAYEQYF
TRBJ1-1 | . | TRBD1 | TRBV19 | TGTGCCAGTAGAAAACCCGGGACAGGTGAAGCTTTCTTT | CASRKPGTGEAFF
TRBJ2-5 | . | TRBD1 | TRBV6-2/TRBV6-3 | TGTGCCAGCAGACCTTCGACAGGGATATTAGAGACCCAGTACTTC | CASRPSTGILETQYF
TRBJ1-3 | . | TRBD1 | TRBV23-1 | TGCGCCAGCAGTCTACGGGACAGGTCCTCTGGAAACACCATATATTTT | CASSLRDRSSGNTIYF
TRBJ1-2 | . | TRBD1 | TRBV2 | TGTGCCAGCAGTGAAGCGCGACAGGGCTATGGCTACACCTTC | CASSEARQGYGYTF
TRBJ1-2 | . | TRBD1 | TRBV9 | TGTGCCAGCAGCCCAATCTCGGGACAGGGGGCGTCGCAATACTTC | CASSPISGQGASQYF
TRBJ1-3 | . | . | TRBV6-1 | TGTGCCAACAGTGAAGCCGTGGGGCGCGGTGGAAACACCATATATTTT | CANSEAVGRGGNTIYF
TRBJ2-7 | once | TRBD1 | TRBV2 | TGTGCCAGCAGTTCTAGGGGGACAGGGGACCTCGAGCAGTACTTC | CASSSRGTGDLEQYF
TRBJ1-1 | . | . | TRBV29-1 | TGCAGCGTTGATATGGGAAACACTGAAGCTTTCTTT | CSVDMGNTEAFF
TRBJ2-7 | . | . | TRBV7-2 | TGTGCCAGCAGCTCAAGCCTGTTCCGGGAGCAGTACTTC | CASSSSLFREQYF
TRBJ2-1 | . | TRBD1 | TRBV13 | TGTGCCAGCAGCTTAGGTTGGGACAGGGGAAAAAAGCAGTTCTTC | CASSLGWDRGKKQFF
TRBJ1-4 | . | TRBD1 | TRBV5-4 | TGTGCCAGCAGCTCAAACAGGGGGGGTAATGAAAAACTGTTTTTT | CASSSNRGGNEKLFF
TRBJ2-7 | . | . | TRBV7-9 | TGTGCCAGCAGCCTCACTGGGGGAACTCACTACTCCTACGAGCAGTACTTC | CASSLTGGTHYSYEQYF
TRBJ2-5 | . | TRBD2 | TRBV7-2 | TGTGCCAGCAGCCTCCCTAGCGGGGGGAGCACCCAGTACTTC | CASSLPSGGSTQYF
TRBJ1-1 | . | . | TRBV19 | TGTGCCAGTAACAGGAACACTGAAGCTTTCTTT | CASNRNTEAFF
TRBJ2-2 | once | TRBD1 | TRBV5-4 | TGTGCCAGCAGCTGGGGGACAGGCGCCACCGGGGAGCTGTTTTTT | CASSWGTGATGELFF
TRBJ1-2 | . | TRBD1 | TRBV29-1 | TGCAGCACACAACCCGGACAGGGCCATGGCTACACCTTC | CSTQPGQGHGYTF
TRBJ2-2 | . | TRBD1 | TRBV15 | TGTGCCACCAGCAGAGATCGCAGGGGGCCCTCTCACGGGGAGCTGTTTTTT | CATSRDRRGPSHGELFF